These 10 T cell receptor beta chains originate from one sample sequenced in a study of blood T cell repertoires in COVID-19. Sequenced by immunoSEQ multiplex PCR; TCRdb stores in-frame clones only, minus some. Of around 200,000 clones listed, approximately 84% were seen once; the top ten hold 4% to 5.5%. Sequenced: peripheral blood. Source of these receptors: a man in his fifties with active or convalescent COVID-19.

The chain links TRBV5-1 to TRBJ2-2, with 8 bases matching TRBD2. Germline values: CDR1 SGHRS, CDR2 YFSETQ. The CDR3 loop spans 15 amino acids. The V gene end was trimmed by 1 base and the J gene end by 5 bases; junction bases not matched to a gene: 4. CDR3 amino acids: CASSLYSGETGELFF. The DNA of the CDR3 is TGCGCCAGCAGCTTGTATAGCGGGGAAACCGGGGAGCTGTTTTTT.

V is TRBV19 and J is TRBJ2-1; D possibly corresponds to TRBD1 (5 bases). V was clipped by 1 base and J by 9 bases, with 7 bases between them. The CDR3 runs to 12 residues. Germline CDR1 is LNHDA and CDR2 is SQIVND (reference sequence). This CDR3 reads CASSIGGGEQFF. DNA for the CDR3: TGTGCCAGTAGTATAGGGGGCGGTGAGCAGTTCTTC.

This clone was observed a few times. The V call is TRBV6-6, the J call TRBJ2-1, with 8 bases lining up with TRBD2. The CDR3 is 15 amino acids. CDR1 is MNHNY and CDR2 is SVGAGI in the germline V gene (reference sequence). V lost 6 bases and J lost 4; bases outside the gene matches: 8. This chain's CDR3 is CASRPGAGGYNEQFF. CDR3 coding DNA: TGTGCCAGCAGGCCTGGGGCGGGGGGTTACAATGAGCAGTTCTTC.

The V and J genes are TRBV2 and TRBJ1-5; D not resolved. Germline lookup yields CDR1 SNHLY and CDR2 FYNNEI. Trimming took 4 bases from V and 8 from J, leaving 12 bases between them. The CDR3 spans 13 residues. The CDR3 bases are TGTGCCAGCAGTGTCCGGGAAAGGGAGCCCCAGCATTTT. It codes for CASSVREREPQHF.

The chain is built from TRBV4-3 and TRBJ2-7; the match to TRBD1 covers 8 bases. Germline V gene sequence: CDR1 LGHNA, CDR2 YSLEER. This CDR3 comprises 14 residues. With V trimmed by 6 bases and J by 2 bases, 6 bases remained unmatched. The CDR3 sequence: CASSRQGFAYEQYF. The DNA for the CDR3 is TGCGCCAGCAGTCGACAGGGGTTCGCCTACGAGCAGTACTTC.

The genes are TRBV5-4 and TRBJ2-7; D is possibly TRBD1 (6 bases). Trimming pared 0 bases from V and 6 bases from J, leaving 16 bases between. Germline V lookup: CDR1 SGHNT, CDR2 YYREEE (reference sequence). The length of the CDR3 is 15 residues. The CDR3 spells CASSLGVRGYGEQYF. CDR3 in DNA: TGTGCCAGCAGCTTGGGTGTCAGGGGTTATGGCGAGCAGTACTTC.

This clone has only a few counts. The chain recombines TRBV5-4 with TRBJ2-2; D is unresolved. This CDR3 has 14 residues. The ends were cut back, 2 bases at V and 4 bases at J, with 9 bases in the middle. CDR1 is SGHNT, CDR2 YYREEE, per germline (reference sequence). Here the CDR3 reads CASSLEVPTGELFF. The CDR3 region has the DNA TGTGCCAGCAGCTTAGAGGTACCCACCGGGGAGCTGTTTTTT.

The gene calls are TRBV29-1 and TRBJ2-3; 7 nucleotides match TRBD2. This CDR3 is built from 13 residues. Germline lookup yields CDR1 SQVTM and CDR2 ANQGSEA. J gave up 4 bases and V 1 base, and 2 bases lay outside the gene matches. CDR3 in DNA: TGCAGCGTTGAAGGGGAGGGCCCAGATACGCAGTATTTT. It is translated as CSVEGEGPDTQYF.

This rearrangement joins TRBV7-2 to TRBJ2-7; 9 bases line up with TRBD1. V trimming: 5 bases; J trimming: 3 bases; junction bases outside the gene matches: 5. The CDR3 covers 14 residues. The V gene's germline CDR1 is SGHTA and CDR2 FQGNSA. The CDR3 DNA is TGTGCCAGCAGCCGGGACAGGGCCGACTACGAGCAGTACTTC. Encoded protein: CASSRDRADYEQYF.

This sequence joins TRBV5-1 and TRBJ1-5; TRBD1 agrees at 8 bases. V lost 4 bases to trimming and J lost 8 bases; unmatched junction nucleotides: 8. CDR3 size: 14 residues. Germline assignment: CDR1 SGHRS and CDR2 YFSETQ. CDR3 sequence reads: CASSPGQGVKPQHF. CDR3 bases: TGCGCCAGCAGCCCCGGACAGGGAGTGAAGCCCCAGCATTTT. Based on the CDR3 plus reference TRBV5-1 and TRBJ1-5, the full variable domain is KAGVTQTPRYLIKTRGQQVTLSCSPISGHRSVSWYQQTPGQGLQFLFEYFSETQRNKGNFPGRFSGRQFSNSRSEMNVSTLELGDSALYLCASSPGQGVKPQHFGDGTRLSIL.